Sequencing of this TCR beta chain was carried out in a study of PD-L1 blockade in urothelial cancer. Study-wide context: Patients' atezolizumab regimen, 1,200 mg intravenously every 3 weeks, began at some point between 2013 and 2015. About 90% of the roughly 30 patients were men whose urothelial cancer was bladder-origin. Counts from blood samples showed a median of roughly 140,000 T cells.

From germline, CDR1 is SGHNT and CDR2 YYREEE (reference sequence). The CDR3 contains 14 residues. V gave up 1 base and J gave up 8 bases; unmatched junction bases: 6. Specified time point: peripheral blood 6 weeks after treatment start. Profiled with immunoSEQ multiplex PCR; TCRdb holds only in-frame clones, not every one. The repertoire holds 80,000 to 95,000 clones, with roughly 85% as singletons. This chain links TRBV5-4 with TRBJ1-2, with 9 bases lining up with TRBD1. The clonotype comes from a man in his 70s with urothelial cancer. This sample comprised PBMCs, obtained around atezolizumab (anti-PD-L1) treatment. In DNA form, the CDR3 reads TGTGCCAGCAGCTTGCAACAGGGGGCGCAAGGCTACACCTTC. Translated: CASSLQQGAQGYTF.